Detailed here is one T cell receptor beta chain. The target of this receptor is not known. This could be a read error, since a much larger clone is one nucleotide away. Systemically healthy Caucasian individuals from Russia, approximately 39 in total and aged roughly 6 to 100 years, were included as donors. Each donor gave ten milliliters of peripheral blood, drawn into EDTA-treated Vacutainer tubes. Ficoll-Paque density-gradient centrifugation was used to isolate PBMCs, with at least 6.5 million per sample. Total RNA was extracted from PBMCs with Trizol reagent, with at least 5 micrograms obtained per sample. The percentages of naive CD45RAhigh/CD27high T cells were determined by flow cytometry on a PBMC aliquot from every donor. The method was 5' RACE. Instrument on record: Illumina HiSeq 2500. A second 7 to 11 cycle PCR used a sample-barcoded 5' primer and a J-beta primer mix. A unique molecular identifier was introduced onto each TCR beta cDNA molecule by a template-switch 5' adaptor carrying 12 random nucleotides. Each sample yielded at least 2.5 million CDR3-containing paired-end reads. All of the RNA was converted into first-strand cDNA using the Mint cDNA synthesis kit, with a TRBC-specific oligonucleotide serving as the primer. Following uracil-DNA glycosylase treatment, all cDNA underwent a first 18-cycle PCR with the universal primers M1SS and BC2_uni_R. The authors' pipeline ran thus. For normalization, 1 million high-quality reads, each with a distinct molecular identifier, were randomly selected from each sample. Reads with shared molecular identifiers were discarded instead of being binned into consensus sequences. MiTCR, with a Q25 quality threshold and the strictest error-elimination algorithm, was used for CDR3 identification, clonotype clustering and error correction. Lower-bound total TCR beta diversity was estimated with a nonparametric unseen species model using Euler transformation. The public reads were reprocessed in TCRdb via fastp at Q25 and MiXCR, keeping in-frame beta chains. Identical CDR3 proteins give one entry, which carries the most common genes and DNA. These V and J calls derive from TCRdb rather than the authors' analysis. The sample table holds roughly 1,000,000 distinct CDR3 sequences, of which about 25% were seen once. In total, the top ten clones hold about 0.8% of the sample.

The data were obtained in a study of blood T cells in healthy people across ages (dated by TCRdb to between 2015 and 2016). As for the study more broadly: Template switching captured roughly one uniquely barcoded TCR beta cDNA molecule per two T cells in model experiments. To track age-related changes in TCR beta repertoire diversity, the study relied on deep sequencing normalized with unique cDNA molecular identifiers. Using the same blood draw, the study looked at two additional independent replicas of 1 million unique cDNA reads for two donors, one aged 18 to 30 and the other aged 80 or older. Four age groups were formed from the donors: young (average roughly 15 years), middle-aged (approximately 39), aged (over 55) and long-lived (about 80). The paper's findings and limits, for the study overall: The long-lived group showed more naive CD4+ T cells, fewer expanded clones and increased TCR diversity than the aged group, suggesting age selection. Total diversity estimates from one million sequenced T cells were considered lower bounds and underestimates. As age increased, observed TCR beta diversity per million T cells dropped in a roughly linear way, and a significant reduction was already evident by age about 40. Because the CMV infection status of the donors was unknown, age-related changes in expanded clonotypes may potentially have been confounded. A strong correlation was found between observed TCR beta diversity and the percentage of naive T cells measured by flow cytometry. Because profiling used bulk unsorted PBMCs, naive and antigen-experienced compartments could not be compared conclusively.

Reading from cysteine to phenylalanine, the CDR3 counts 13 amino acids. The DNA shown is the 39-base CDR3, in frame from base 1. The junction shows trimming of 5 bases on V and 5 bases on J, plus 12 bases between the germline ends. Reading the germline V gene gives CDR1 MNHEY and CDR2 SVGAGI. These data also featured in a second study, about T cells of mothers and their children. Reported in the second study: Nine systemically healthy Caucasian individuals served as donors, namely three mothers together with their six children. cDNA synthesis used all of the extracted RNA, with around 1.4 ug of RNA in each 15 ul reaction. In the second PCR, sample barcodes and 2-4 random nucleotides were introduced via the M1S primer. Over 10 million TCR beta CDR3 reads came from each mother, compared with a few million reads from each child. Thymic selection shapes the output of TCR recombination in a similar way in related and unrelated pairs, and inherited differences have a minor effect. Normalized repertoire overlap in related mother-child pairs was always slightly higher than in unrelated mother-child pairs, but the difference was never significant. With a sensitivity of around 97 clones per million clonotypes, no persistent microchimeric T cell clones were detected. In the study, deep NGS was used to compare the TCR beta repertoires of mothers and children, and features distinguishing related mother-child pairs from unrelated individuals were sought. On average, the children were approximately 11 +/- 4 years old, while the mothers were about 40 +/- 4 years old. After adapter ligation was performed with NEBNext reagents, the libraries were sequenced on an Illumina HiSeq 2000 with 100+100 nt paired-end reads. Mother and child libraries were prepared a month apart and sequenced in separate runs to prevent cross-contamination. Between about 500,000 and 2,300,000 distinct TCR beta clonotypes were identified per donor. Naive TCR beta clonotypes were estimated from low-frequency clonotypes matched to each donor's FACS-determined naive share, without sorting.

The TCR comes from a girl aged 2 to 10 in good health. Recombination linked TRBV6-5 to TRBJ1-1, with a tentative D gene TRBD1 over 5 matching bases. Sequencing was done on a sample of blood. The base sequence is TGTGCCAGCAGTCCCCGAGGGGCTACTGAAGCTTTCTTT. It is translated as CASSPRGATEAFF.